This TCR beta chain derives from a study of identical twins. Study-wide results and limits: The study found weaker excess twin sharing in beta out-of-frame sequences.

There are a few counts of this clonotype. Its matching antigen is unknown. CDR1 is SGHDT and CDR2 is YYEEEE in the germline V gene. Between the trimmed V and J ends, which lost 1 base and 7 bases, there was a span of 21 bases. This CDR3 is 16 amino acids long. TCRdb independently ran MiXCR on the 5' RACE reads; one entry per CDR3 protein. Of 1.5 million to 2 million distinct CDR3 sequences detected, around 33% appear once; the ten largest clones hold less than 0.35%. The chain is built from TRBV5-6 and TRBJ2-7; D is perhaps TRBD1 (6 bases). Specimen: cord blood. This receptor was taken from a newborn girl in good health. CDR3 sequence reads: CASSLLETGPYNEQYF. The DNA for the CDR3 is TGTGCCAGCAGCTTGCTAGAGACAGGACCTTACAATGAGCAGTACTTC.